This T cell receptor beta chain was identified in a study of T-cell reconstitution after alpha-beta-depleted transplantation in children. Unique molecular identifiers were incorporated during preparation of the TCRbeta library. TCRdb re-called the PCR reads through MiXCR, storing one row per CDR3 protein. The table includes some 390,000 distinct CDR3 sequences, around 21% detected once. The CDR3 runs 12 residues. Germline V gives CDR1 SGHRS, CDR2 YFSETQ. Trimming stripped 5 bases from V and 4 bases from J, with 10 bases between. This clonotype was observed a few times. The sequence was obtained from a human donor who donated a stem cell graft to a child with acute myeloid leukemia. The rearrangement links TRBV5-1 to TRBJ2-7; D is undetermined. The sample here was PBMCs from the stem cell graft donor, taken from the stem cell graft. The CDR3 sequence is CASRDGDYEQYF. The CDR3 nucleotides read TGCGCCAGCAGGGACGGTGATTACGAGCAGTACTTC.